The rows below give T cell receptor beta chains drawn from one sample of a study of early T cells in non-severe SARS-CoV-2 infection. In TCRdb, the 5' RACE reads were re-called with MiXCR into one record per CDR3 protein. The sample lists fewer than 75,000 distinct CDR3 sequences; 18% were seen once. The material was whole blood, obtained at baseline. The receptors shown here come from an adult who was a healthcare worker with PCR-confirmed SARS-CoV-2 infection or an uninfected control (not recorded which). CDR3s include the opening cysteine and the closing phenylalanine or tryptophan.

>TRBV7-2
CASSLARTYNEQFF
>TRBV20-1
CSARGQGRVNEQYF
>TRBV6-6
CASSWDRSSEQYF
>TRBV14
CASSQTGYNSPLHF
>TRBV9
CASSVGYNEQFF
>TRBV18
CASSPASQGYEQYF
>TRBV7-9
CASSLDARYYEQYF
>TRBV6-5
CASSSTTDGNTEAFF
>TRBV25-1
CASSERVRAGGSYGEELFF
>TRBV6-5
CASSYVSLGTVTEAFF
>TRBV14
CASSQELAGVTDTQYF
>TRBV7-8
CASSRGSNQPQHF
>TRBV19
CASSIPGPSEQYF
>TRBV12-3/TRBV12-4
CASSLVWGTGYTF
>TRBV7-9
CASSLGEYNSPLHF
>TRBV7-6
CASSPGGWTGVNTGELFF
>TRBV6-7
CASREQDSGNTIYF
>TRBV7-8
CASSLNQGGSHQPQHF
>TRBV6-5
CASSRQGNTEAFF
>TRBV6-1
CASSETRNTEAFF